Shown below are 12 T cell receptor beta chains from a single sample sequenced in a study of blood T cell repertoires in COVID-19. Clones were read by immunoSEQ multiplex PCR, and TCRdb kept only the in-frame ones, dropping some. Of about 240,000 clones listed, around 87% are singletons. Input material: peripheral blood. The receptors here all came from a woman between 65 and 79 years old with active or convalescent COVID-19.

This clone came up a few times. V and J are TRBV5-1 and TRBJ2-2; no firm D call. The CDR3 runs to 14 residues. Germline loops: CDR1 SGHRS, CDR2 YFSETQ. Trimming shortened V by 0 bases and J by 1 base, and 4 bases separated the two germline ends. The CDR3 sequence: CASSLAGNTGELFF. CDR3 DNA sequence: TGCGCCAGCAGCTTGGCAGGGAACACCGGGGAGCTGTTTTTT.

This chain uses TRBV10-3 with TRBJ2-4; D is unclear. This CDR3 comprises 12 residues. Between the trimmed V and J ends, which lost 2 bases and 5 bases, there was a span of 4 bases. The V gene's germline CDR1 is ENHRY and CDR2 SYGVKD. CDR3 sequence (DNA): TGTGCCATCAGTGAGGAGGAAAACATTCAGTACTTC. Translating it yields CAISEEENIQYF.

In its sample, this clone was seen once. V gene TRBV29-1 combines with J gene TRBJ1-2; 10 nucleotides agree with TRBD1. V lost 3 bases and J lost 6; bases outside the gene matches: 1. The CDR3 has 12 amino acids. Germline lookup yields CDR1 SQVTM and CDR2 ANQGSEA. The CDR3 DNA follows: TGCAGCGTTGAGACAGGGGGCCATGGCTACACCTTC. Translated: CSVETGGHGYTF.

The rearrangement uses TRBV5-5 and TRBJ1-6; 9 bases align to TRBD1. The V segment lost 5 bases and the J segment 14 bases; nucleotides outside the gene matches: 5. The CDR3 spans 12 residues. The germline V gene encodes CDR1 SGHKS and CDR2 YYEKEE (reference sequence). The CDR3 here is CASSWDRVTLHF. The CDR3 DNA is TGTGCCAGCAGTTGGGACAGGGTGACCCTCCACTTT.

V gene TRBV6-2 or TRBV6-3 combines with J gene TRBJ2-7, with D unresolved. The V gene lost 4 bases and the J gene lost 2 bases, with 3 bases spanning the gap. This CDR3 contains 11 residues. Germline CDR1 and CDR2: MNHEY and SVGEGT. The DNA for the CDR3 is TGTGCCAGCAGTTTAACCTACGAGCAGTACTTC. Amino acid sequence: CASSLTYEQYF.

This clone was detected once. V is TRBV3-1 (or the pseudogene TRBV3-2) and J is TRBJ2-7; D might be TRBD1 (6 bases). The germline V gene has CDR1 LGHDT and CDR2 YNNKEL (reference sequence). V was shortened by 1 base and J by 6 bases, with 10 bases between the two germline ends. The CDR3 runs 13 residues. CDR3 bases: TGTGCCAGCAGCCAAGTCAGGGGAGTCGAGCAGTACTTC. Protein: CASSQVRGVEQYF.

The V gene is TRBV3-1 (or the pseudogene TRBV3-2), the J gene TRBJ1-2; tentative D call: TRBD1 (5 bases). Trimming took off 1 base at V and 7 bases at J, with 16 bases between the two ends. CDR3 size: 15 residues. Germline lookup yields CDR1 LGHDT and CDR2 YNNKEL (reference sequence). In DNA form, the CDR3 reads TGTGCCAGCAGCCAAGGACAGACGCAGGCTGGTGGCTACACCTTC. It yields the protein CASSQGQTQAGGYTF.

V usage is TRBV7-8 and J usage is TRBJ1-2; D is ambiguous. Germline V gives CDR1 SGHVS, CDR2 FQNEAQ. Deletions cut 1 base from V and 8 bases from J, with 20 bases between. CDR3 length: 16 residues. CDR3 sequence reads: CASSLGSVPVEYGYTF. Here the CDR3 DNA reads TGTGCCAGCAGCTTAGGTAGCGTCCCCGTTGAATACGGCTACACCTTC.

CDR3 coding DNA: TGTGCCAGCAGCTTAGACAGGGCTGGCTACACCTTC. Its protein product is CASSLDRAGYTF. The V and J genes are TRBV7-9 and TRBJ1-2, with TRBD1 as a possible D gene (6 bases). Trimming took 1 base from V and 7 from J, leaving 7 bases between them. There are 12 residues in the CDR3. CDR1 is SEHNR, CDR2 FQNEAQ, per germline (reference sequence).

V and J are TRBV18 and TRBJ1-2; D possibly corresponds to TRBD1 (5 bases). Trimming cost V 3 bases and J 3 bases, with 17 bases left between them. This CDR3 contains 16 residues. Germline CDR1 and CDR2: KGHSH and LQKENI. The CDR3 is CASSPGGRQGYYGYTF. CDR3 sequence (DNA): TGTGCCAGCTCACCGGGAGGCCGGCAGGGCTACTATGGCTACACCTTC.

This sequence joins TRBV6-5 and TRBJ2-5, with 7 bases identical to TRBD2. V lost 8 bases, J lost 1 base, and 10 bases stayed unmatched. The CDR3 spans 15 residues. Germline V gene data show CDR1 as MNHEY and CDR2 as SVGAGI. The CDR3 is CASRSGRGVQETQYF. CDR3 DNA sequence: TGTGCCAGCCGAAGTGGGAGGGGTGTCCAAGAGACCCAGTACTTC.

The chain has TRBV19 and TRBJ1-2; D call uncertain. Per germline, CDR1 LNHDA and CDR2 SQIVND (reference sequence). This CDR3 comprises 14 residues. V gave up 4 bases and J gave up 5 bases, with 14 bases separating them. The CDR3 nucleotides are TGTGCCAGTAGTACTCACCAGGTACCGTATGGCTACACCTTC. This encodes CASSTHQVPYGYTF.